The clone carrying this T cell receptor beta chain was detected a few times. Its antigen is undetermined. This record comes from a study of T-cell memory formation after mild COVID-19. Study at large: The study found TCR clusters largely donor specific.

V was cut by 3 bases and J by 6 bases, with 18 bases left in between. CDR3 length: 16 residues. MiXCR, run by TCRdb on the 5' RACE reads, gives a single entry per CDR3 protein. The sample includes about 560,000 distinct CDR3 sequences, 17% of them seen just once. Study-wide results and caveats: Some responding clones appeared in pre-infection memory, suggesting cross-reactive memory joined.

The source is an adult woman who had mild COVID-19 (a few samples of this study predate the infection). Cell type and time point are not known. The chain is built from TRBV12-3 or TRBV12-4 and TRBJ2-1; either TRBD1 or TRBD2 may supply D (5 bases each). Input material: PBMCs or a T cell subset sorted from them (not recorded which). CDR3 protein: CASSFPPLQAGNEQFF. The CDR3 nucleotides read TGTGCCAGCAGTTTCCCACCCCTACAGGCGGGCAATGAGCAGTTCTTC.